Described below is a single T cell receptor (beta chain) sequence and its context. Clones were read by immunoSEQ multiplex PCR, and TCRdb kept only the in-frame ones, dropping some. The sample holds under 45,000 clones, 88% seen once. This entry belongs to a study of T cell changes during pregnancy in multiple sclerosis. The sequence came from a female donor with multiple sclerosis, enrolled in a pregnancy study. This sample comprised CD4+ T cells from peripheral blood mononuclear cells, obtained in the second trimester of pregnancy.

CDR3 nucleotides: TGCGCCAGCAGCTTGACGGCGGGAGCCGAGGGTACGCAGTATTTT. The encoded protein is CASSLTAGAEGTQYF. J is TRBJ2-3 and V is TRBV5-1; 7 bases align to TRBD2. The CDR3 is 15 amino acids. Germline-derived CDR1 and CDR2 are SGHRS and YFSETQ. Trimming removed 1 base from V and 8 bases from J; junction bases left unmatched: 10.